This TCR beta chain derives from a study of Ad26.COV2.S vaccination and SARS-CoV-2 variants. Assay used: immunoSEQ multiplex PCR; TCRdb lists only in-frame clones, some missing. This sample has about 400,000 clones; roughly 90% occur once, and the top ten carry 1.5% to 2%. Germline CDR1 MNHEY, CDR2 SVGAGI. The CDR3 has 13 amino acids. The V end lost 0 bases, the J end lost 6 bases, and 8 bases lay between the germline ends. The treatment is: some 19 received Ad26.COV2.S at low or high dose, single or two shots; five or six received placebo; per-sample allocation not given. The study sampled participants on day 63 after the first vaccine or placebo injection.

The sequencing used peripheral blood, collected in a trial of Ad26.COV2.S vaccine versus placebo. This receptor was taken from a person between 18 and 65 years old who received the Ad26.COV2.S COVID-19 vaccine or a placebo. The V call is TRBV6-5, the J call TRBJ1-1; tentative D call: TRBD1 (6 bases). CDR3 amino acids: CASSYSTGSEAFF. CDR3 DNA: TGTGCCAGCAGTTACTCAACAGGGTCTGAAGCTTTCTTT.